This T cell receptor beta chain was sequenced during a study of cytomegalovirus exposure and HLA in healthy donors. PCR used 60 Vbeta primers and 13 Jbeta primers. Only in-frame clones appear in the TCRdb table, and some are missing; sequencing was by immunoSEQ multiplex PCR. The table shows about 170,000 clones, with about three quarters occurring only once. Findings and caveats of the study: The study dropped some indistinguishable V segments, TRBV6-2 and TRBV6-3 among them. TCR beta chain V- and J-gene trimming was linked, in a later analysis, to a missense variant in DCLRE1C. Common viral pathogens (according to a later analysis) appeared linked to several of the most significant clusters.

The germline V gene has CDR1 SGHRS and CDR2 YFSETQ. V was clipped by 1 base and J by 5 bases, with 13 bases between them. The CDR3 totals 14 residues. The donors (healthy individuals) were bone marrow donors. A word on this clone: Its antigen is unidentified.

The TCR comes from a female donor in good health and CMV-seronegative. The V call is TRBV5-1, the J call TRBJ2-7, with D maybe TRBD1 (6 bases). The sequencing sample was made of PBMCs. CDR3 DNA: TGCGCCAGCAGCTTGAGTACAGGGAGCCACGAGCAGTACTTC. Translated, it gives CASSLSTGSHEQYF. Together with reference TRBV5-1 and TRBJ2-7, the CDR3 gives the full variable domain: KAGVTQTPRYLIKTRGQQVTLSCSPISGHRSVSWYQQTPGQGLQFLFEYFSETQRNKGNFPGRFSGRQFSNSRSEMNVSTLELGDSALYLCASSLSTGSHEQYFGPGTRLTVT.